The next 19 T cell receptor beta chains were all read from a single sample in a study of blood T cell repertoires in COVID-19. Method: immunoSEQ multiplex PCR; TCRdb's copy keeps in-frame clones and lacks some. The repertoire holds approximately 400,000 clones, with 70% to 90% as singletons. The sample consisted of peripheral blood. These receptors originate from a woman aged 50 to 60 with COVID-19, enrolled during active disease.

J is TRBJ2-1 and V is TRBV9; D gene uncertain. CDR3 length: 11 amino acids. CDR1 SGDLS and CDR2 YYNGEE come from the germline V gene. V gave up 4 bases and J gave up 8 bases, with 7 bases separating them. CDR3 coding DNA: TGTGCCAGCAGCCTAACAGATGAGCAGTTCTTC. It encodes CASSLTDEQFF.

V and J are TRBV5-5 and TRBJ1-5; no definite D call. The CDR3 runs to 16 residues. Germline CDR1 SGHKS, CDR2 YYEKEE (reference sequence). Trimming took off 0 bases at V and 0 bases at J, with 10 bases between the two ends. CDR3 nucleotides: TGTGCCAGCAGCTTGGCCGACGGGGTTAGCAATCAGCCCCAGCATTTT. Amino acid sequence: CASSLADGVSNQPQHF.

The rearrangement links TRBV3-1 (or the pseudogene TRBV3-2) to TRBJ1-2; 7 bases align to TRBD1. The V segment lost 3 bases and the J segment 2 bases; nucleotides outside the gene matches: 9. This CDR3 has 16 amino acids. Germline-derived CDR1 and CDR2 are LGHDT and YNNKEL (reference sequence). The CDR3 DNA follows: TGTGCCAGCAGCCATACCGGGACAGCGCGAAACTATGGCTACACCTTC. Amino acids: CASSHTGTARNYGYTF.

The chain uses TRBV27 and TRBJ2-2; 9 nucleotides line up with TRBD1. The CDR3 runs to 16 residues. Unmatched junction bases numbered 12, after V lost 6 bases and J lost 7 bases. Germline assignment: CDR1 MNHEY and CDR2 SMNVEV (reference sequence). CDR3 sequence reads: CASSFGQGRFIGELFF. The CDR3 coding sequence is TGTGCCAGCAGCTTTGGACAGGGGAGGTTCATCGGGGAGCTGTTTTTT.

The chain has TRBV2 and TRBJ2-7; D remains ambiguous. The V end was cut by 2 bases, the J end by 2 bases, with 4 bases between. Germline V gene sequence: CDR1 SNHLY, CDR2 FYNNEI. This CDR3 has 12 amino acids. The CDR3 loop is CASSELPYEQYF. The CDR3 coding sequence is TGTGCCAGCAGTGAACTACCCTACGAGCAGTACTTC.

The rearrangement joins TRBV18 to TRBJ1-3; 8 bases agree with TRBD1. V dropped 1 base and J dropped 0; count of bases not matched to a gene: 2. CDR3 length: 16 residues. The germline gives CDR1 KGHSH, CDR2 LQKENI. The CDR3 sequence: CASSPRQGISGNTIYF. CDR3 DNA sequence: TGTGCCAGCTCACCACGACAGGGGATCTCTGGAAACACCATATATTTT.

This chain connects TRBV6-4 to TRBJ2-5, with TRBD2 matching 11 bases. The CDR3 is 15 amino acids. The germline CDR1 and CDR2 sequences are MRHNA and SNTAGT. After removal of 3 bases from V and 5 bases from J, the junction contained 5 bases not matched to a gene. CDR3 loop: CASSDSGGARETQYF. CDR3 nucleotides: TGTGCCAGCAGTGATAGCGGGGGGGCTAGGGAGACCCAGTACTTC.

The V gene is TRBV5-1, the J gene TRBJ2-7; weak D call: TRBD1 (6 bases). CDR1 SGHRS and CDR2 YFSETQ come from the germline V gene. The CDR3 consists of 15 residues. V was clipped by 1 base and J by 6 bases, with 17 bases between them. The CDR3 is CASSLSRDNSLEQYF. The CDR3 DNA is TGCGCCAGCAGCTTGTCCCGGGACAATTCCCTCGAGCAGTACTTC. The full variable domain, completed using reference TRBV5-1 and TRBJ2-7, is KAGVTQTPRYLIKTRGQQVTLSCSPISGHRSVSWYQQTPGQGLQFLFEYFSETQRNKGNFPGRFSGRQFSNSRSEMNVSTLELGDSALYLCASSLSRDNSLEQYFGPGTRLTVT.

This clone was counted a few times. The chain recombines TRBV12-3 or TRBV12-4 with TRBJ1-1; 8 positions agree with TRBD1. The J segment lost 4 bases and the V segment lost 5 bases, leaving 3 bases of the junction unmatched. The CDR3 runs to 13 residues. The CDR3 nucleotides are TGTGCCAGCAGTGGGACAGGTCGCACTGAAGCTTTCTTT. Protein sequence: CASSGTGRTEAFF.

This clone occurred once. This chain connects TRBV11-2 to TRBJ2-5; possibly TRBD2 for D (6 bases). The CDR3 covers 14 residues. The V gene lost 1 base and the J gene lost 5 bases, with 11 bases spanning the gap. Germline V gives CDR1 SGHAT, CDR2 FQNNGV. The CDR3 here is CASSLGGTAETQYF. The CDR3 DNA reads TGTGCCAGCAGCTTAGGCGGGACGGCGGAGACCCAGTACTTC.

V is TRBV12-3 or TRBV12-4 and J is TRBJ1-2, with 7 bases that match TRBD1. This CDR3 contains 12 residues. Trimming removed 6 bases from V and 5 bases from J; junction bases left unmatched: 3. In DNA, the CDR3 is TGTGCCAGCAGGTCACAGGGGTATGGCTACACCTTC. Translating gives CASRSQGYGYTF.

This clone occurred many times. This chain uses TRBV7-6 with TRBJ1-3, with TRBD1 matching over 9 bases. Unmatched junction bases numbered 16, after V lost 4 bases and J lost 3 bases. The germline V gene has CDR1 SGHVS and CDR2 FNYEAQ. The CDR3 is 19 amino acids. The CDR3 here is CASSSRPGQGPPNGNTIYF. The CDR3 region has the DNA TGTGCCAGCAGCTCGCGTCCGGGACAGGGCCCGCCGAATGGAAACACCATATATTTT.

This clone was found a few times. The chain joins TRBV27 to TRBJ2-7; possible D gene TRBD2, 6 bases. Germline-derived CDR1 and CDR2 are MNHEY and SMNVEV (reference sequence). CDR3 length equals 15 residues. Trimming stripped 0 bases from V and 5 bases from J, with 14 bases between. This chain's CDR3 is CASSLSTGVGNEQYF. The CDR3 DNA reads as TGTGCCAGCAGTTTATCGACGGGAGTCGGAAACGAGCAGTACTTC.

The chain employs TRBV6-5 and TRBJ2-1; 8 bases map to TRBD1. Germline-derived CDR1 and CDR2 are MNHEY and SVGAGI. The CDR3 is 16 amino acids. Trimming took 0 bases from V and 5 from J; bases not matched to a gene: 6. The DNA for the CDR3 is TGTGCCAGCAGTTACTCTGGGACAGGAGCTAACAATGAGCAGTTCTTC. Protein sequence: CASSYSGTGANNEQFF.

The chain has TRBV6-5 and TRBJ2-1, with D perhaps matching TRBD1 (7 bases). The V and J ends lost 8 bases and 5 bases respectively, with 13 bases between them. Germline V lookup: CDR1 MNHEY, CDR2 SVGAGI. The CDR3 has 13 residues. CDR3 amino acids: CASSRGEDNEQFF. In nucleotides, the CDR3 is TGTGCCAGCTCCAGGGGGGAGGACAATGAGCAGTTCTTC.

The chain is built from TRBV6-1 and TRBJ1-5; 9 bases are a match to TRBD1. V lost 2 bases and J lost 7; bases outside the gene matches: 3. From germline, CDR1 is MNHNS and CDR2 SASEGT. This CDR3 spans 14 amino acids. This CDR3 reads CASSENRGHQPQHF. The DNA of the CDR3 is TGTGCCAGCAGTGAAAACAGGGGGCACCAGCCCCAGCATTTT.

The chain recombines TRBV18 with TRBJ2-1, with 16 bases that match TRBD2. With 0 bases clipped from V and 8 bases from J, the junction kept 1 base outside the gene matches. The CDR3 totals 16 residues. The germline V gene has CDR1 KGHSH and CDR2 LQKENI. The CDR3 sequence: CASSPPGLAGGDEQFF. CDR3 bases: TGTGCCAGCTCACCACCGGGACTAGCGGGGGGGGATGAGCAGTTCTTC.

This chain joins TRBV9 and TRBJ2-2; a weak D match, TRBD1 (5 bases). The CDR3 is 14 amino acids. V was pared by 0 bases and J by 7 bases, with 10 bases between. CDR1 SGDLS and CDR2 YYNGEE come from the germline V gene. The CDR3 DNA sequence: TGTGCCAGCAGCGTAGAAGGGGCATACGGGGAGCTGTTTTTT. It specifies CASSVEGAYGELFF.

This clone was counted only a few times. This chain links TRBV7-3 with TRBJ1-3; a possible D gene is TRBD1 (5 bases). Per germline, CDR1 SGHTA and CDR2 FQGTGA. V gave up 0 bases and J gave up 0 bases, with 18 bases separating them. This CDR3 comprises 19 residues. Written as DNA, the CDR3 is TGTGCCAGCAGCTTAACGCTAGGGGTAGCAAACTCCTCTGGAAACACCATATATTTT. Translated, it gives CASSLTLGVANSSGNTIYF.